Listed below are T cell receptor beta chains from one sample, sequenced in a study of breast tumors, draining lymph nodes, adjacent tissues. From the multiplex PCR reads, TCRdb called clonotypes with MiXCR, one entry per CDR3 protein. Seen here are approximately 130,000 distinct CDR3 sequences, about 20% observed once, and the top ten hold 2.2%. The sequenced sample was axillary lymph node tissue. These receptors were obtained from a female donor with breast cancer. Some clones in this sample may be carry-over from other donors' samples. Each CDR3 is given with its conserved first and last residue. D genes are given only for firm matches. Only some rows state a clone size, as once, few, many or a class for expanded clones.

TRBV20-1,TRBJ2-7,many,TRBD2,15,CSAREGLAGSCEQYF,TGCAGTGCTAGAGAGGGACTAGCGGGTTCCTGCGAGCAGTACTTC
TRBV28,TRBJ2-7,NA,TRBD2,15,CASSQLAERRGEQYF,TGTGCCAGCAGTCAACTAGCGGAGAGGAGAGGCGAGCAGTACTTC
TRBV6-6,TRBJ1-5,many,NA,14,CASSYVGGNQPQHF,TGTGCCAGCAGTTACGTCGGGGGGAATCAGCCCCAGCATTTT
TRBV19,TRBJ2-1,few,TRBD1,22,CASSIYWSLPGTEKFSYNEQFF,TGTGCCAGTAGTATCTATTGGAGCCTACCCGGGACAGAGAAGTTCTCCTACAATGAGCAGTTCTTC
TRBV20-1,TRBJ1-1,NA,NA,13,CSLRGGRGTEAFF,TGCAGTTTGAGGGGAGGGCGCGGGACTGAAGCTTTCTTT
TRBV7-3,TRBJ1-4,many,NA,16,CASSIYSVPPYEKLFF,TGTGCCAGCAGCATCTACTCAGTCCCTCCCTACGAAAAACTGTTTTTT
TRBV3-1,TRBJ2-7,many,NA,12,CASSQVTYEQYF,TGTGCCAGCAGCCAAGTGACCTACGAGCAGTACTTC
TRBV10-3,TRBJ2-3,many,NA,12,CAISAGTDTQYF,TGTGCCATCAGTGCAGGCACAGATACGCAGTATTTT
TRBV29-1,TRBJ1-1,NA,TRBD1,16,CSVEEGQEEIPSEAFF,TGCAGCGTTGAAGAGGGACAGGAGGAAATTCCCTCTGAAGCTTTCTTT
TRBV4-1,TRBJ2-4,once,TRBD1,19,CASSQVDRVGAVAKNIQYF,TGCGCCAGCAGCCAAGTCGACAGGGTTGGGGCCGTAGCCAAAAACATTCAGTACTTC
TRBV30,TRBJ1-6,many,NA,16,CAWSLTESSYNSPLHF,TGTGCCTGGAGTTTGACAGAGAGCTCCTATAATTCACCCCTCCACTTT
TRBV2,TRBJ2-7,many,TRBD1,15,CASSAPDRFLFEQYF,TGTGCCAGCAGCGCTCCGGACAGGTTTTTGTTCGAGCAGTACTTC
TRBV6-5,TRBJ1-4,NA,NA,15,CAGSPWGARDEKLFF,TGTGCCGGCAGCCCATGGGGGGCGAGGGATGAAAAACTGTTTTTT
TRBV15,TRBJ2-1,NA,NA,18,CATSRGGVSILPYIEQLF,TGCGCCACCAGCAGGGGGGGGGTCTCCATCTTGCCTTATATAGAGCAGCTCTTC
TRBV10-3,TRBJ1-5,NA,NA,15,CAISATAYSNQPQHF,TGTGCCATCAGTGCGACGGCGTATAGCAATCAGCCCCAGCATTTT
TRBV6-1,TRBJ2-7,many,NA,13,CASSEWTTYEQYF,TGTGCCAGCAGTGAATGGACAACCTACGAGCAGTACTTC
TRBV18,TRBJ2-1,many,NA,14,CASSPTGGYNEQFF,TGTGCCAGCTCACCAACCGGGGGCTACAATGAGCAGTTCTTC
TRBV6-1,TRBJ2-7,NA,TRBD2,14,CASSRTSGSYGRYF,TGTGCCAGCAGTCGGACTAGCGGGAGCTACGGGCGGTACTTC
TRBV11-2,TRBJ2-1,many,NA,13,CASSLETGDEQFF,TGTGCCAGCAGCCTAGAGACAGGCGATGAGCAGTTCTTC
TRBV12-3/TRBV12-4,TRBJ1-1,NA,TRBD1,14,CASRVTGGNTEAFF,TGTGCCAGCCGGGTGACAGGGGGGAACACTGAAGCTTTCTTT
TRBV7-9,TRBJ2-1,many,NA,13,CASSLAGGTEQFF,TGTGCCAGCAGCTTAGCGGGGGGAACTGAGCAGTTCTTC
TRBV5-1,TRBJ2-7,many,NA,14,CASSSLGADYEQYF,TGCGCCAGCAGCTCGCTGGGGGCCGACTACGAGCAGTACTTC
TRBV6-1,TRBJ2-2,few,NA,15,CASSEMEFLTGELFF,TGTGCCAGCAGTGAAATGGAGTTTCTGACCGGGGAGCTGTTTTTT
TRBV5-1,TRBJ2-7,many,TRBD1,14,CASSTTGLLYEQYF,TGCGCCAGCAGCACGACAGGGTTGTTATACGAGCAGTACTTC
TRBV18,TRBJ1-3,NA,NA,13,CASSPYSGNTIYF,TGTGCCAGCTCACCGTACAGCGGAAACACCATATATTTT
TRBV28,TRBJ2-7,NA,NA,11,CAIGASYEQYF,TGTGCCATCGGGGCCTCCTACGAGCAGTACTTC
TRBV7-9,TRBJ2-3,many,NA,14,CAIGAVGAADTQYF,TGTGCCATAGGAGCTGTGGGGGCCGCAGATACGCAGTATTTT
TRBV3-1,TRBJ2-5,NA,NA,13,CASSHGSQETQYF,TGTGCCAGCAGCCATGGCAGCCAAGAGACCCAGTACTTC
TRBV7-6,TRBJ2-7,many,NA,15,CASSLLTSRSYEQYF,TGTGCCAGCAGCTTGCTTACTAGCAGATCCTACGAGCAGTACTTC
TRBV12-3/TRBV12-4,TRBJ2-2,many,NA,13,CASGWPGTGELFF,TGTGCCAGCGGATGGCCGGGGACCGGGGAGCTGTTTTTT
TRBV10-3,TRBJ1-3,many,TRBD1,14,CAISGTGAGNTIYF,TGTGCCATCAGTGGGACAGGGGCTGGAAACACCATATATTTT
TRBV9,TRBJ2-3,many,NA,15,CASSPGGISTDTQYF,TGTGCCAGCAGCCCCGGAGGGATAAGCACAGATACGCAGTATTTT
TRBV20-1,TRBJ2-1,NA,TRBD2,16,CSARGTSGRLYTEQFF,TGCAGCGCCAGGGGGACTAGCGGGAGACTCTACACTGAGCAGTTCTTC
TRBV5-1,TRBJ1-2,many,NA,15,CASKRSGGLSYGYTF,TGCGCCAGCAAGCGATCGGGCGGACTCTCCTATGGCTACACCTTC
TRBV3-1,TRBJ2-1,NA,NA,12,CASSQDRVEQFF,TGTGCCAGCAGCCAAGATCGCGTGGAGCAGTTCTTC
TRBV3-1,TRBJ2-6,few,NA,16,CASSHPGLSGANVLTF,TGTGCCAGCAGCCATCCTGGTTTGTCTGGGGCCAACGTCCTGACTTTC
TRBV5-8,TRBJ2-7,many,TRBD2,14,CASSSGTSQYEQYF,TGTGCCAGCAGCTCCGGGACTAGCCAGTACGAGCAGTACTTC
TRBV20-1,TRBJ2-7,many,NA,13,CSARGLASYEQYF,TGCAGTGCTAGGGGACTTGCTTCCTACGAGCAGTACTTC
TRBV7-6,TRBJ2-3,many,TRBD2,16,CASSQEASGSADTQYF,TGTGCCAGCAGCCAAGAGGCTAGCGGGAGTGCAGATACGCAGTATTTT
TRBV12-3/TRBV12-4,TRBJ2-5,many,TRBD2,17,CASRAERLAGHQETQYF,TGTGCCAGCAGGGCAGAAAGACTAGCGGGGCACCAAGAGACCCAGTACTTC
TRBV2,TRBJ1-2,many,TRBD1,14,CASKGTGDNYGYTF,TGTGCCAGCAAAGGGACAGGGGACAACTATGGCTACACCTTC
TRBV27,TRBJ1-6,many,NA,14,CASSSMSYNSPLHF,TGTGCCAGCAGTTCCATGTCCTATAATTCACCCCTCCACTTT
TRBV30,TRBJ2-5,many,TRBD2,14,CAWSGGSSRETQYF,TGTGCCTGGAGTGGCGGGAGTAGTCGGGAGACCCAGTACTTC
TRBV10-1,TRBJ2-2,NA,TRBD2,17,CASSESGELAVTGELFF,TGCGCCAGCAGTGAGTCGGGAGAGCTAGCGGTCACCGGGGAGCTGTTTTTT
TRBV30,TRBJ2-1,NA,NA,12,CAWATVPNEQFF,TGTGCCTGGGCGACTGTTCCGAATGAGCAGTTCTTC
TRBV4-1,TRBJ2-7,many,TRBD1,15,CASSQGMTGGYEQYF,TGCGCCAGCAGCCAAGGTATGACAGGGGGGTACGAGCAGTACTTC
TRBV20-1,TRBJ2-3,many,NA,15,CSARDPAGFTYTQYF,TGCAGTGCTAGAGATCCCGCGGGGTTCACATATACGCAGTATTTT
TRBV30,TRBJ1-5,many,NA,14,CAWSTGLQNQPQHF,TGTGCCTGGAGCACCGGACTGCAGAATCAGCCCCAGCATTTT
TRBV25-1,TRBJ2-1,many,TRBD2,17,CASQSPGAGGPSNEQFF,TGTGCCAGCCAGTCCCCCGGAGCGGGAGGGCCCAGCAATGAGCAGTTCTTC
TRBV2,TRBJ1-2,many,TRBD1,12,CASSVRTGGYTF,TGTGCCAGCAGTGTAAGGACAGGCGGCTACACCTTC
TRBV12-1,TRBJ2-5,few,NA,16,CASSFGGEIEQETQYF,TGTGCCAGCAGCTTTGGGGGCGAGATCGAACAAGAGACCCAGTACTTC
TRBV6-1,TRBJ1-2,NA,TRBD1,16,CASKKDRAASGYGYTF,TGTGCCAGCAAGAAGGACAGGGCGGCGTCAGGCTATGGCTACACCTTC
TRBV18,TRBJ1-2,many,NA,14,CASSPRERQYGYTF,TGTGCCAGCTCACCACGGGAGCGCCAATACGGCTACACCTTC
TRBV28,TRBJ1-5,few,NA,13,CASSLIGGQPQHF,TGTGCCAGCAGCCTTATCGGGGGCCAGCCCCAGCATTTT
TRBV10-3,TRBJ1-2,many,NA,13,CAISEHGNYGYTF,TGTGCCATCAGTGAGCACGGAAACTATGGCTACACCTTC
TRBV6-1,TRBJ1-4,NA,NA,15,CASRREGRANEKLFF,TGTGCCAGCAGGCGCGAGGGGAGGGCTAATGAAAAACTGTTTTTT
TRBV10-3,TRBJ1-5,many,NA,16,CAISELVGSPGQPQHF,TGTGCCATCAGTGAGCTTGTGGGCAGCCCGGGGCAGCCCCAGCATTTT
TRBV24-1,TRBJ2-2,many,TRBD1,17,CATSDFTGTGGYGELFF,TGTGCCACCAGTGATTTTACGGGGACAGGGGGCTACGGGGAGCTGTTTTTT
TRBV27,TRBJ2-2,NA,NA,14,CASKSGANTGELFF,TGTGCCAGCAAGAGCGGAGCGAACACCGGGGAGCTGTTTTTT